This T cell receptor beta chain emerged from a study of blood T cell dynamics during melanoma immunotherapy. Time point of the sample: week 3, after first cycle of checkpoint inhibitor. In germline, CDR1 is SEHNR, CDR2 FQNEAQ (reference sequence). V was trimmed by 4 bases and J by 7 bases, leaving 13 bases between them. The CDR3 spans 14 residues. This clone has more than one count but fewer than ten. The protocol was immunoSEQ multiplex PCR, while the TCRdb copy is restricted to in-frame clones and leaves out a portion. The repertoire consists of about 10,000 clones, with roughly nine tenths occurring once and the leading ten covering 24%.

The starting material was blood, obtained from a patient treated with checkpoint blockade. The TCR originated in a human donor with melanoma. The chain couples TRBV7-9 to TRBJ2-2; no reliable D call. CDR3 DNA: TGTGCCAGCAGCTCCAACCTAGTAAACGGGGAGCTGTTTTTT. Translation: CASSSNLVNGELFF.